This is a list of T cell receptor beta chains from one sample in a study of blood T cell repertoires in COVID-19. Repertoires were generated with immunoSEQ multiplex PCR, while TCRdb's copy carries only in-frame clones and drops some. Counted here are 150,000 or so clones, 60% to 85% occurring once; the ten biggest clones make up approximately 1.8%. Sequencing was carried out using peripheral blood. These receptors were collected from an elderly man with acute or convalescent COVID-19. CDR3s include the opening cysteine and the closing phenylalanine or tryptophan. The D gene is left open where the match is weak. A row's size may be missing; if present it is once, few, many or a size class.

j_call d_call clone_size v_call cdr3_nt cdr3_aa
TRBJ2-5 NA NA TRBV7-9 TGTGCCAGCAGCTCCCCCTCCGGGACTCGAGAGGGGGAGACCCAGTACTTC CASSSPSGTREGETQYF
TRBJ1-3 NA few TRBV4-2 TGTGCCAGCAGCCAGACGACAAGCTCTGGAAACACCATATATTTT CASSQTTSSGNTIYF
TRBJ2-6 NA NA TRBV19 TGTGCCAGTAGTATTAATGCTGGGGCCAACGTCCTGACTTTC CASSINAGANVLTF
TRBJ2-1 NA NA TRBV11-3 TGTGCCAGCAGCTTAAACAGTTACAATGAGCAGTTCTTC CASSLNSYNEQFF
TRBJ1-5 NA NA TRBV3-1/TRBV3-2 TGTGCCAGCAGCCAAGCGGGTTATCAGCCCCAGCATTTT CASSQAGYQPQHF
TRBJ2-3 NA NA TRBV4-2 TGTGCCAGCAGCCAAGAGTTGAGAGATACGCAGTATTTT CASSQELRDTQYF
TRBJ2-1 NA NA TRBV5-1 TGCGCCAGCGGACCAGGGAATTCTAATGAGCAGTTCTTC CASGPGNSNEQFF
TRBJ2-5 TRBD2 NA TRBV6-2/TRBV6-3 TGTGCCAGCAGTTACGGGACTAAGTACCAAGAGACCCAGTACTTC CASSYGTKYQETQYF
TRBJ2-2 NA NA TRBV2 TGTGCCAGCATTAGGGGAATAGTTACCGGGGAGCTGTTTTTT CASIRGIVTGELFF
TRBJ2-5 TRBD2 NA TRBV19 TGTGCCAGTACCGCCTCTAGCGGGGGGGCCCGGGAGACCCAGTACTTC CASTASSGGARETQYF
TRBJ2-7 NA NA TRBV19 TGTGCCAGTAGTCGGGTCGGATCCTACGAGCAGTACTTC CASSRVGSYEQYF
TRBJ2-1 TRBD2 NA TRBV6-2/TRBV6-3 TGTGCCAGCAGTTACCTCGTTGGACTAGCGGGGGGGCCTATCAATGAGCAGTTCTTC CASSYLVGLAGGPINEQFF
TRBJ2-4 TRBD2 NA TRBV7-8 TGTGCCAGCAGCTTAGCGCGACTAGCGGGGTTAGCCAAAAACATTCAGTACTTC CASSLARLAGLAKNIQYF
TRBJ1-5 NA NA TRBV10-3 TGTGCCATCAGTGATTCGGCGGTTAGCAATCAGCCCCAGCATTTT CAISDSAVSNQPQHF
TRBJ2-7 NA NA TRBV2 TGTGCCAGCCGGGGGGCCGGCGAGCAGTACTTC CASRGAGEQYF
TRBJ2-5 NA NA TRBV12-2 TGTGCAAGTCGCTTTGAAACTAGCGGGGGGAAAGAGACCCAGTACTTC CASRFETSGGKETQYF
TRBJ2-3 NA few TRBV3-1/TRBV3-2 TGTGCCAGCAGCCAATCGACGGGTACGCAGTATTTT CASSQSTGTQYF
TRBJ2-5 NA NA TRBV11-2 TGTGCCAGCAGCCCACTCCAAGAGACCCAGTACTTC CASSPLQETQYF
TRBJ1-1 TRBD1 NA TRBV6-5 TGTGCCAGCAGGGGGACAGGCCTAGTCACTGAAGCTTTCTTT CASRGTGLVTEAFF
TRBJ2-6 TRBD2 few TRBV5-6 TGTGCCAGCAGCTTTGATCCAGCGGGGCTAGGGGCCAACGTCCTGACTTTC CASSFDPAGLGANVLTF
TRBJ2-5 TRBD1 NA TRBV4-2 TGTGCCAGCAGCCAAGCTGACAGGGACAAAAAGACCCAGTACTTC CASSQADRDKKTQYF
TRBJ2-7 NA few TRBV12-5 TGTGCTAGTGGCGTAGACTACGAGCAGTACTTC CASGVDYEQYF
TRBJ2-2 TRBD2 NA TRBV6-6 TGTGCCAGCAGTTTCCCCGAGGGACTAGCTACCGGGGAGCTGTTTTTT CASSFPEGLATGELFF
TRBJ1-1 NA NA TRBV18 TGTGCCAGCTCACCGGGACAAGGAGTCACTGAAGCTTTCTTT CASSPGQGVTEAFF
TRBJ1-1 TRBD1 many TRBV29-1 TGCAGCGTCCAGGGGGTAGGGGGGAGTGAAGCTTTCTTT CSVQGVGGSEAFF
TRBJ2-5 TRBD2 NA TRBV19 TGTGCCAGTAGCTCTAGCGGGGGGTGGATAGAGACCCAGTACTTC CASSSSGGWIETQYF
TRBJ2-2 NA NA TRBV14 TGTGCCAGCAGCCAAGCGGGGACCGGGGAGCTGTTTTTT CASSQAGTGELFF
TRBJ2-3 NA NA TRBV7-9 TGTGCCAGCAGCAAGGACAGAAGTACAGATACGCAGTATTTT CASSKDRSTDTQYF
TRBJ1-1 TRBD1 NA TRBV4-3 TGCGCCAGCAGCCATCCGGGACAGATGAACACTGAAGCTTTCTTT CASSHPGQMNTEAFF
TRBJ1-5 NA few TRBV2 TGTGCCAGCAGGAGGCCCCCGTTTGGGAGCAATCAGCCCCAGCATTTT CASRRPPFGSNQPQHF
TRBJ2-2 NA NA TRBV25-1 TGTGCCAGCGCCCCCCAGGGGAGCGCCGGGGAGCTGTTTTTT CASAPQGSAGELFF
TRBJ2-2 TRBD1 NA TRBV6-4 TGTGCCAGCAGTTCTCAGGGGGCCGGCGGGGAGCTGTTTTTT CASSSQGAGGELFF
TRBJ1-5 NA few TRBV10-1 TGCGCCAGCAGTGAAGCAACGGTTTATAGCAATCAGCCCCAGCATTTT CASSEATVYSNQPQHF
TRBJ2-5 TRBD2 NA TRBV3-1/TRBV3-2 TGTGCCAGCAGCCCACCGATAGCGGGGGGGCGTCAGACCCAGTACTTC CASSPPIAGGRQTQYF
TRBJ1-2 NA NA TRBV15 TGTGCCACCAGCCCTGAGGCCACGCTCAGCTATGGCTACACCTTC CATSPEATLSYGYTF
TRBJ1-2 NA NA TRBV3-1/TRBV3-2 TGTGCCAGCAGCCAAGATATACAGAGCTATGGCTACACCTTC CASSQDIQSYGYTF
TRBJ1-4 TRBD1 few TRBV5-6 TGTGCCAGCAGCGCCAGGGGGATGAATGAAAAACTGTTTTTT CASSARGMNEKLFF
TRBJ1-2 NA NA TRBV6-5 TGTGCCAGCACTTTGGGGACTTGGGGTAACTATGGCTACACCTTC CASTLGTWGNYGYTF
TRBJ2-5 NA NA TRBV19 TGTGCCAGTAGTATTGCGGGGGCCCCCGAGACCCAGTACTTC CASSIAGAPETQYF
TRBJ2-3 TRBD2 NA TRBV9 TGTGCCAGCAGCGTAGCGTTACCGGCGGGGGGCTTCACAGATACGCAGTATTTT CASSVALPAGGFTDTQYF
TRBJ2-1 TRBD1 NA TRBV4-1 TGCGCCAGCAGTCAAGTACAACTCGGCAGGGGGCTGGGGAATGAGCAGTTCTTC CASSQVQLGRGLGNEQFF
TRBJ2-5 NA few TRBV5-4 TGTGCCAGCAGCTCCGTAGCGGCCCTGGAGGAGACCCAGTACTTC CASSSVAALEETQYF
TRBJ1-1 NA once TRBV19 TGTGCCAGTAGTATAGCGCGGGGATGGGGCACTGAAGCTTTCTTT CASSIARGWGTEAFF
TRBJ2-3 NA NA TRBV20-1 TGCAGTGCTCAAACCCGGGGTACGCAGTATTTT CSAQTRGTQYF
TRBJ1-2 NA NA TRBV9 TGTGCCAGCAGCGCAGCGGAGGGGACGGCTGGCTACACCTTC CASSAAEGTAGYTF
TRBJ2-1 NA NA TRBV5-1 TGCGCCAGCAGCCCACTAGCCCGACTCGAGGGCAATGAGCAGTTCTTC CASSPLARLEGNEQFF
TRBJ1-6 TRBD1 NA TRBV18 TGTGCCAGCTCACCTAGGGGGACAGAAAATTCACCCCTCCACTTT CASSPRGTENSPLHF
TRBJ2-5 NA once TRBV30 TGTGCCTGGAGTGTAGACGGGGGGCCCCAAGAGACCCAGTACTTC CAWSVDGGPQETQYF
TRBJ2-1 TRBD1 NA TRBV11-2 TGTGCCAGCAGCCAAGGACAGGGGAATGAGCAGTTCTTC CASSQGQGNEQFF
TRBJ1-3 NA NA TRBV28 TGTGCCAGCAGTTTGGGACTGAACTCTGGAAACACCATATATTTT CASSLGLNSGNTIYF
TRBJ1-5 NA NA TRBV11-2 TGTGCCAGCAGCTTTGGACAGAATCAGCCCCAGCATTTT CASSFGQNQPQHF
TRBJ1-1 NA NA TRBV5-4 TGTGCCAGCACCTTTGCGGGGGTGAACACTGAAGCTTTCTTT CASTFAGVNTEAFF
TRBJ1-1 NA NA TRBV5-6 TGTGCCAGCAGCTTCCGGGACCACAGGGACACTGAAGCTTTCTTT CASSFRDHRDTEAFF
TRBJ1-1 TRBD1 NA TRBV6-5 TGTGCCAGCAGTTACTCGACAGGGTTTTCGGGTGAAGCTTTCTTT CASSYSTGFSGEAFF
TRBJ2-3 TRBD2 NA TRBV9 TGTGCCAGCAGCGGGAGACTAGCGGGGGGAAGCACAGATACGCAGTATTTT CASSGRLAGGSTDTQYF
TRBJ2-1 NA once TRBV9 TGTGCCAGCAGCGACTCGGGTTCCTCCTACAATGAGCAGTTCTTC CASSDSGSSYNEQFF
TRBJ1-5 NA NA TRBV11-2 TGTGCCAGCAGCTTAGTGCCAGATCAGCCCCAGCATTTT CASSLVPDQPQHF
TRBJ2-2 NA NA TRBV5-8 TGTGCCAGCAGCCTGGACTCCACCGGGGAGCTGTTTTTT CASSLDSTGELFF